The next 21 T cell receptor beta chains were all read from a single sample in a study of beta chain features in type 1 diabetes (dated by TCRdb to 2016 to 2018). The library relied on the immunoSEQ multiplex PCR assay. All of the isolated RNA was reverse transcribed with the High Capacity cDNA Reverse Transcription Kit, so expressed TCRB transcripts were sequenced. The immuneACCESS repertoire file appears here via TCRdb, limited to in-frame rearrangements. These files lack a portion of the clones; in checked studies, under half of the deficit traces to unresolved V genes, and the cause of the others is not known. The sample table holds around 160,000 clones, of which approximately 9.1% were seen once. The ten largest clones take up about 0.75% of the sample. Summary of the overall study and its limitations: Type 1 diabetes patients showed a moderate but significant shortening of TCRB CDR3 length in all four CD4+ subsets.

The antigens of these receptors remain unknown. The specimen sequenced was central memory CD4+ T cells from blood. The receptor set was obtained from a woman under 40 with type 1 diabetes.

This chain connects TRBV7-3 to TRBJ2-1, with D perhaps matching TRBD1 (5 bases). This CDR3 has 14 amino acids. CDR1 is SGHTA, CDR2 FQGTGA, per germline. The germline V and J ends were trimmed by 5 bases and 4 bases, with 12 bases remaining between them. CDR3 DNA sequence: TGTGCCAGCAGCGAAGGACAACAGTACAATGAGCAGTTCTTC. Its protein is CASSEGQQYNEQFF.

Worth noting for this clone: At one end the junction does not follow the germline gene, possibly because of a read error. The CDR3 sequence is CASSLARTGSETQYF. In DNA form, the CDR3 reads TGTGCTAGCAGCTTAGCGAGGACAGGGTCGGAGACCCAGTACTTC. The chain is built from TRBV7-7 and TRBJ2-5; TRBD1 matches at 8 bases. Germline V lookup: CDR1 SSHAT, CDR2 FNYEAQ (reference sequence). This CDR3 comprises 15 residues.

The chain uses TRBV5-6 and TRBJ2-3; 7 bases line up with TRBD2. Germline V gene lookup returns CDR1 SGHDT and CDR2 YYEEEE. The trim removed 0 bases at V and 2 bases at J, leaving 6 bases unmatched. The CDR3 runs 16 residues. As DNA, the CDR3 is TGTGCCAGCAGCTTGGCAGCGGGGACTCCCACAGATACGCAGTATTTT. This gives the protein CASSLAAGTPTDTQYF.

CDR3 in amino acids: CSVLYRGGTDTQYF. The CDR3 DNA reads TGCAGCGTTCTGTATCGGGGGGGCACAGATACGCAGTATTTT. The chain recombines TRBV29-1 with TRBJ2-3; 7 positions match TRBD2. The germline gives CDR1 SQVTM, CDR2 ANQGSEA. V gave up 5 bases and J gave up 1 base; unmatched junction bases: 6. This CDR3 has 14 residues.

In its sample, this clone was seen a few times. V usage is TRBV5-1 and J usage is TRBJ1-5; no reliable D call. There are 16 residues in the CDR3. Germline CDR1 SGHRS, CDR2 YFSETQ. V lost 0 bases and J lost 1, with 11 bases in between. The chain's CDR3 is CASSLEAGGSNQPQHF. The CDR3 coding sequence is TGCGCCAGCAGCTTGGAAGCGGGAGGGAGCAATCAGCCCCAGCATTTT.

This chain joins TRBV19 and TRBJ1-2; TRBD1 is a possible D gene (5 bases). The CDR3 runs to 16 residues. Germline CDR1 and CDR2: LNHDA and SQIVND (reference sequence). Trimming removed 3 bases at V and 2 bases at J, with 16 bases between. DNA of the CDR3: TGTGCCAGTAGTATTATATTTGGACGGGGGAACTATGGCTACACCTTC. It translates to CASSIIFGRGNYGYTF.

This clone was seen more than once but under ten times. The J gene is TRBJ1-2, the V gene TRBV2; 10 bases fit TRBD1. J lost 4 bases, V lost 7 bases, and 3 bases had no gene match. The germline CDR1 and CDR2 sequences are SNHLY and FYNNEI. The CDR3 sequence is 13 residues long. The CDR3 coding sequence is TGTGCCAGCAAGGGACAGGGGACCTATGGCTACACCTTC. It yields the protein CASKGQGTYGYTF.

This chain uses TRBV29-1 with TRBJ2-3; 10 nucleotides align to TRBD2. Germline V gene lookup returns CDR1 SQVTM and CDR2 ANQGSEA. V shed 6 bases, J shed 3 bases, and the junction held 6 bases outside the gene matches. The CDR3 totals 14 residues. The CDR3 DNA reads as TGCAGCGTCCTAGGGACTAGCGAAACAGATACGCAGTATTTT. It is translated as CSVLGTSETDTQYF.

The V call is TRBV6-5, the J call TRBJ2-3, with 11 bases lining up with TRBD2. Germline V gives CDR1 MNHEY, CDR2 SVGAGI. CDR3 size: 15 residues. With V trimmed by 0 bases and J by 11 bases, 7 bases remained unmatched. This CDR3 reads CASSYSGTSGWGQYF. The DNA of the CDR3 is TGTGCCAGCAGTTACTCAGGGACTAGCGGTTGGGGGCAGTATTTT.

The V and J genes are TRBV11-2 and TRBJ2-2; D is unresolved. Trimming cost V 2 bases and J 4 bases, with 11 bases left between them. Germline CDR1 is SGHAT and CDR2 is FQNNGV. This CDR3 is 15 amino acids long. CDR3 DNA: TGTGCCAGCAGCTTAACCTGGGCGAGCACCGGGGAGCTGTTTTTT. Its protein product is CASSLTWASTGELFF.

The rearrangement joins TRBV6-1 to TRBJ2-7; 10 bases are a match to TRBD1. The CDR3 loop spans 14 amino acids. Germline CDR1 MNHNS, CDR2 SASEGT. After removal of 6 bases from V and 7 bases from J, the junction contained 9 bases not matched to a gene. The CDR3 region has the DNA TGTGCCAGCAGGGGGACAGGGGAGTGGGAAGAGCAGTACTTC. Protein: CASRGTGEWEEQYF.

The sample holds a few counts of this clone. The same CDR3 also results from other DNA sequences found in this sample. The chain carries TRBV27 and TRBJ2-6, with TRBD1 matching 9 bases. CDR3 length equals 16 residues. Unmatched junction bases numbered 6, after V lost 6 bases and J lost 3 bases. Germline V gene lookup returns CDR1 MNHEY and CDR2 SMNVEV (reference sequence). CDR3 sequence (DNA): TGTGCCAGCAGACCACAGGGGGCAGGTGGGGCCAACGTCCTGACTTTC. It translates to CASRPQGAGGANVLTF.

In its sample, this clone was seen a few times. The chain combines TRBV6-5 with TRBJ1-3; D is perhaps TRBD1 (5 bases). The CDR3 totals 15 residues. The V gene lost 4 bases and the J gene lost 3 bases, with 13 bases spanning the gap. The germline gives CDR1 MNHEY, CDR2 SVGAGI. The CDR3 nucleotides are TGTGCCAGCAGTTTCCAGGGACTCGGTGGAAACACCATATATTTT. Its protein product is CASSFQGLGGNTIYF.

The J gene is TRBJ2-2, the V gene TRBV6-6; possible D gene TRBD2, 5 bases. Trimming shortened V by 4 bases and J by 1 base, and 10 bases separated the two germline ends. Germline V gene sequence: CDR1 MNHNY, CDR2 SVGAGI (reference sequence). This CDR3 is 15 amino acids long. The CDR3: CASSLSGGNTGELFF. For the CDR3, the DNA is TGTGCCAGCAGTTTAAGCGGAGGGAACACCGGGGAGCTGTTTTTT.

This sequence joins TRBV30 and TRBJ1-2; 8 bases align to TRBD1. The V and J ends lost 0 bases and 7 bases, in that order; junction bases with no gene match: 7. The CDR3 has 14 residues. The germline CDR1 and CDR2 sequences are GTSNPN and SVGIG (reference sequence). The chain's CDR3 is CAWSVQGAGGGYTF. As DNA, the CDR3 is TGTGCCTGGAGTGTCCAGGGGGCGGGCGGTGGCTACACCTTC.

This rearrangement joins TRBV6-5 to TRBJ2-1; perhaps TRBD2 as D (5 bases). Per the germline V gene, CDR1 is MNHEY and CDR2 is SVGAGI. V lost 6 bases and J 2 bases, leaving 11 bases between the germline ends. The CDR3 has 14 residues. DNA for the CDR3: TGTGCCAGCAGCCCCCCGGGGACCTACAATGAGCAGTTCTTC. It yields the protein CASSPPGTYNEQFF.

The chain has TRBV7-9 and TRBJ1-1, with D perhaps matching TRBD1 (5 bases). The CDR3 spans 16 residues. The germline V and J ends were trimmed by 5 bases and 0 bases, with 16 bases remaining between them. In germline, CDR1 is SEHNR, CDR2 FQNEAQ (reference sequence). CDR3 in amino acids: CASSRPGGRVNTEAFF. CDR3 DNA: TGTGCCAGCAGCCGACCGGGGGGAAGAGTGAACACTGAAGCTTTCTTT.

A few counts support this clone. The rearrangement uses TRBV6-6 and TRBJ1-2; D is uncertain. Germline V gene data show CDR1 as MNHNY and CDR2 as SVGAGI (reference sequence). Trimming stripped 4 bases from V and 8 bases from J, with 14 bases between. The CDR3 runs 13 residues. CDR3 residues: CASSSDNSGGYTF. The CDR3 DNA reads TGTGCCAGCAGTTCAGATAACTCGGGAGGCTACACCTTC.

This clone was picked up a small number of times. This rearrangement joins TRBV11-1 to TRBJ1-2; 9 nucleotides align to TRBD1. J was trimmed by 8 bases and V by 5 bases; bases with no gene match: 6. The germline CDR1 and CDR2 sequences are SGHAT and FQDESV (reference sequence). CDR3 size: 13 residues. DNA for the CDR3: TGTGCCAGCAGCCGGGGACAGGGAACCGGCTACACCTTC. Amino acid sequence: CASSRGQGTGYTF.

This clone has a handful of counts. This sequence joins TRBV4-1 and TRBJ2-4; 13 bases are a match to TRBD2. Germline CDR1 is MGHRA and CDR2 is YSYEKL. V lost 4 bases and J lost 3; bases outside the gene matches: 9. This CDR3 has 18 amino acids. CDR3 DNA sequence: TGCGCCAGCAGCCTCACGTCACTAGCGGGAGGGGGCAAAAACATTCAGTACTTC. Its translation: CASSLTSLAGGGKNIQYF.

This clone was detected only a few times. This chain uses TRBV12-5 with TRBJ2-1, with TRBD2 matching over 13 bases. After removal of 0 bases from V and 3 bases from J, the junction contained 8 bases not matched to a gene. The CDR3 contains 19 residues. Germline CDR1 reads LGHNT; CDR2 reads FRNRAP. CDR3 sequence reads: CASGLVRTSGSVFYNEQFF. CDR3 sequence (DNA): TGTGCTAGTGGTTTGGTACGGACTAGCGGGAGCGTTTTCTACAATGAGCAGTTCTTC. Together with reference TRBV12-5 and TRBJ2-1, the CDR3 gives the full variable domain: DARVTQTPRHKVTEMGQEVTMRCQPILGHNTVFWYRQTMMQGLELLAYFRNRAPLDDSGMPKDRFSAEMPDATLATLKIQPSEPRDSAVYFCASGLVRTSGSVFYNEQFFGPGTRLTVL.